The entry below gives a single TCR beta chain sequence along with its context. Its antigen is not known. Germline is not matched at one junction end, which may reflect a read error. This specimen belongs to a study of OX40 agonist ivuxolimab in advanced cancers. Across the whole study: The study treated patients with ivuxolimab, an agonistic anti-OX40 (CD134) antibody. Patients enrolled in dose escalation were diagnosed with hepatocellular carcinoma, melanoma, renal cell or head and neck cancer. Study findings and constraints: No antigen was identified for the clonally expanded peripheral T cells.

Peripheral blood came from all dose cohorts at three timepoints. Measured with immunoSEQ multiplex PCR; TCRdb has only the in-frame clones, and not every one. The repertoire has some 41,000 clones, 80% to 90% of them found once; the top ten carry around 6.2%. From germline, CDR1 is MDHEN and CDR2 SYDVKM. The CDR3 is 13 residues long. J is TRBJ2-5 and V is TRBV28; tentatively, D is TRBD2 (6 bases). The DNA end lines up better with TRBJ2-7; the J call may be wrong. This clonotype was obtained from an adult with an advanced solid tumor such as melanoma, head and neck, liver or kidney cancer. The material was CD4+ or CD8+ T cells sorted from blood, obtained in a trial of the OX40 agonist ivuxolimab. Here the CDR3 DNA reads TGTGCTAGCACTTATAGCGGCTCCTACGAGCAGTACTTC. This sequence encodes CASTYSGSYEQYF.